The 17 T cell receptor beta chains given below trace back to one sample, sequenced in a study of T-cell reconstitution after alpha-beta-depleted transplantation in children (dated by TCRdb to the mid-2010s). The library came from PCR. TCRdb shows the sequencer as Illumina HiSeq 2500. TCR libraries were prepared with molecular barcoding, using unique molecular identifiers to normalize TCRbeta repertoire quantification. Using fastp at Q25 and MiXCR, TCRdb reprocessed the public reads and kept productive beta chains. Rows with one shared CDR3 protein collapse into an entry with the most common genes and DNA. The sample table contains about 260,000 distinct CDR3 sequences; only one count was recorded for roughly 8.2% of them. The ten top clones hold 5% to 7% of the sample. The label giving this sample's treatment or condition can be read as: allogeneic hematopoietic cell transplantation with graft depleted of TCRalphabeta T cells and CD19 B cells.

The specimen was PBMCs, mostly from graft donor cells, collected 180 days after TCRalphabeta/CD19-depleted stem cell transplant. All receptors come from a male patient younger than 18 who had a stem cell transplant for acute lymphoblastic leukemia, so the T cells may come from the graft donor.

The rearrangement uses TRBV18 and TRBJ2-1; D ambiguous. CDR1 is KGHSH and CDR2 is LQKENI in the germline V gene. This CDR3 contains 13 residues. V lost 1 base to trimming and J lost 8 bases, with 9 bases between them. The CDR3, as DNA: TGTGCCAGCTCACCACGAACCACCTATGAGCAGTTCTTC. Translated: CASSPRTTYEQFF.

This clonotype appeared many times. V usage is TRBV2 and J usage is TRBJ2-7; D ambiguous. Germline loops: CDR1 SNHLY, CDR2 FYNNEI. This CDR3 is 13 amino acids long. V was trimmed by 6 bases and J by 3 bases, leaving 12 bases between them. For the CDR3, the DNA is TGTGCCAGCAGATTCGGCGGCAGCTACGAGCAGTACTTC. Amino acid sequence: CASRFGGSYEQYF.

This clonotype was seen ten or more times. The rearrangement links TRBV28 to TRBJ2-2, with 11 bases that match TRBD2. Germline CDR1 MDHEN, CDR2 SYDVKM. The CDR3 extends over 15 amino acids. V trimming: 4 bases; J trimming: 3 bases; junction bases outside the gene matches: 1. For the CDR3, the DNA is TGTGCCAGCAGTTCGGGACTAGCGGACACCGGGGAGCTGTTTTTT. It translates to CASSSGLADTGELFF.

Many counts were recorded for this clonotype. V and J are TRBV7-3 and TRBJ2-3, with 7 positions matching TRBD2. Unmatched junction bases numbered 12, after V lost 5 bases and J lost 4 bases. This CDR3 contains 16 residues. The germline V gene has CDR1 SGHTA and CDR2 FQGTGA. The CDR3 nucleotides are TGTGCCAGCAGCGCCCTCACGGGCGGGAGTCCAGATACGCAGTATTTT. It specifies CASSALTGGSPDTQYF. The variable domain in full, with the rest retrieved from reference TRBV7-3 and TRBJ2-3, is GAGVSQTPSNKVTEKGKYVELRCDPISGHTALYWYRQSLGQGPEFLIYFQGTGAADDSGLPNDRFFAVRPEGSVSTLKIQRTERGDSAVYLCASSALTGGSPDTQYFGPGTRLTVL.

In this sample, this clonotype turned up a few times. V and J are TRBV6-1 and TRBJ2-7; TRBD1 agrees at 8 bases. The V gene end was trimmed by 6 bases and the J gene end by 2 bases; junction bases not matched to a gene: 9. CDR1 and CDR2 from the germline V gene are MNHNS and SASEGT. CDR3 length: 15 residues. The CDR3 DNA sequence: TGTGCCAGCAGGCCCCACGGACAGGGCCCCTACGAGCAGTACTTC. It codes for CASRPHGQGPYEQYF.

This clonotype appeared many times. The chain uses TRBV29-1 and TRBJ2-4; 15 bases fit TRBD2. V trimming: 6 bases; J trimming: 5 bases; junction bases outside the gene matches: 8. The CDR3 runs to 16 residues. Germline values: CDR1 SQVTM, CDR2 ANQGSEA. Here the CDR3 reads CSVRGLAGGRENIQYF. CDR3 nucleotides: TGCAGCGTCCGCGGACTAGCGGGAGGGCGCGAAAACATTCAGTACTTC. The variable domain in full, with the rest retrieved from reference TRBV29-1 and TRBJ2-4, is SAVISQKPSRDICQRGTSLTIQCQVDSQVTMMFWYRQQPGQSLTLIATANQGSEATYESGFVIDKFPISRPNLTFSTLTVSNMSPEDSSIYLCSVRGLAGGRENIQYFGAGTRLSVL.

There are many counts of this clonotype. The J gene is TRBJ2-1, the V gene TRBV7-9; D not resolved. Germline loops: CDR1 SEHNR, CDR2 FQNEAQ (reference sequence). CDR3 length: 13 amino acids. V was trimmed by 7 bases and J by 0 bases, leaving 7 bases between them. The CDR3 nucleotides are TGTGCCAGCAAGACCAGCTCCTACAATGAGCAGTTCTTC. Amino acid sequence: CASKTSSYNEQFF. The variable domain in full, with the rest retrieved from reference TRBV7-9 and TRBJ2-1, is DTGVSQNPRHKITKRGQNVTFRCDPISEHNRLYWYRQTLGQGPEFLTYFQNEAQLEKSRLLSDRFSAERPKGSFSTLEIQRTEQGDSAMYLCASKTSSYNEQFFGPGTRLTVL.

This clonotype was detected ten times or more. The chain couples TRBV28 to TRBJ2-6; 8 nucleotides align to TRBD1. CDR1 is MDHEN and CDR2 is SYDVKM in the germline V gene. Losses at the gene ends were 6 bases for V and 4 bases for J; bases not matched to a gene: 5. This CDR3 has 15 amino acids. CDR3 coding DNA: TGTGCCAGCAGCAGGACAGGGACCGGGGCCAACGTCCTGACTTTC. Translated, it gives CASSRTGTGANVLTF.

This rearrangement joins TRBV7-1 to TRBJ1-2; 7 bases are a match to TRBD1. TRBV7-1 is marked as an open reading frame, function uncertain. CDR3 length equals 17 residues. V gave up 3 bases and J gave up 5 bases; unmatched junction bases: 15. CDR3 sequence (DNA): TGTGCCAGCAGCTCGATGGGACAGACAGTACCCCCTTATGGCTACACCTTC. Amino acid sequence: CASSSMGQTVPPYGYTF.

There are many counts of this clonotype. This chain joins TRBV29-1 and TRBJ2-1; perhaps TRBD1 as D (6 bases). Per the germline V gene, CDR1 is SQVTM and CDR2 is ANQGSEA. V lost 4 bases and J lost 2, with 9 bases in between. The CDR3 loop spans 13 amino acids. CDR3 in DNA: TGCAGCGTTGGACAGGTGACCTACAATGAGCAGTTCTTC. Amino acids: CSVGQVTYNEQFF.

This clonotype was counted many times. This CDR3 is CASSLAGTGRMALFF. The CDR3 nucleotides are TGTGCCAGCAGCTTAGCCGGGACAGGGAGAATGGCCCTGTTTTTT. V gene TRBV7-8 combines with J gene TRBJ1-4; 9 bases map to TRBD1. Germline V gene sequence: CDR1 SGHVS, CDR2 FQNEAQ. J lost 14 bases, V lost 0 bases, and 10 bases had no gene match. This CDR3 has 15 amino acids.

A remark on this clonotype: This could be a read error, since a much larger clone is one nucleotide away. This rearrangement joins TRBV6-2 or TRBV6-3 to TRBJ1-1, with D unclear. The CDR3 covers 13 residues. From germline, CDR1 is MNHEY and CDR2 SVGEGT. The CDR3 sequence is CASRYKQNTEASF. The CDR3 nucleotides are TGTGCCAGCAGGTATAAACAGAACACTGAAGCTTCCTTT.

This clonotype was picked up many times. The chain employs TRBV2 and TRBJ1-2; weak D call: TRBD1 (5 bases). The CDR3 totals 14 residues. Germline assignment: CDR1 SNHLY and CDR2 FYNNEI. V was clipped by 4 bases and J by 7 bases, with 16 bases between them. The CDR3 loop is CASSVPREGRGYTF. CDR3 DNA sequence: TGTGCCAGCAGTGTGCCCAGGGAAGGCCGTGGCTACACCTTC.

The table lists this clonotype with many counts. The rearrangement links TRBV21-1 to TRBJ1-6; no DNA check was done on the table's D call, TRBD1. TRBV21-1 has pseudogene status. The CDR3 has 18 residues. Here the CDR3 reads CARNREMTDFSYNSPLHF. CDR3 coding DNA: TGTGCCAGAAACCGAGAGATGACAGACTTCTCCTATAATTCACCCCTCCACTTT.

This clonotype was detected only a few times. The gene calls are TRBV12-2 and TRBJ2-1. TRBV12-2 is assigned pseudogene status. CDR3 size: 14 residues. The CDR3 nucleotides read TGTGCAAGTCGCTTCGGAGGAGCCCACAATGAGCAGTTCTTC. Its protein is CASRFGGAHNEQFF.

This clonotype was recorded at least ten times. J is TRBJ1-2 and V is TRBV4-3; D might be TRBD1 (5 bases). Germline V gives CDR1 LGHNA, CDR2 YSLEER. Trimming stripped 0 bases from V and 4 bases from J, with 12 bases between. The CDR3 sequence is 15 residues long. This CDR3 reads CASSQDSAGLYGYTF. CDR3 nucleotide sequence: TGCGCCAGCAGCCAAGATAGCGCAGGGCTCTATGGCTACACCTTC.

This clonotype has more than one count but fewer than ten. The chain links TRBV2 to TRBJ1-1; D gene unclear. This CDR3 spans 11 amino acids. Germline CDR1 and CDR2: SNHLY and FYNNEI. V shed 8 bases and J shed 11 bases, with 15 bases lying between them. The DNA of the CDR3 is TGTGCCAGCCACGGGCGGTCCAAGGCTTTCTTT. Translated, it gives CASHGRSKAFF.